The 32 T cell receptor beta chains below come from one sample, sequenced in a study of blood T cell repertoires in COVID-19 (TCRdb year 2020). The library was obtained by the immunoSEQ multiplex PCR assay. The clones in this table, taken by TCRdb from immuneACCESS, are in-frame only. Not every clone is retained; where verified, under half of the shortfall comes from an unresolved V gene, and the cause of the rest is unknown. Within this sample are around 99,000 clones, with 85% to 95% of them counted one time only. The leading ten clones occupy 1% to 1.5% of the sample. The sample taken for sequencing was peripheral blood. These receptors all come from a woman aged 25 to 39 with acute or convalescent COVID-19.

CDR3: CSVLILAGTNEQYF. In nucleotides, the CDR3 is TGCAGCGTTCTTATACTAGCGGGAACCAACGAGCAGTACTTC. The genes are TRBV29-1 and TRBJ2-7, with TRBD2 identical over 10 bases. Germline V CDR1 and CDR2: SQVTM, ANQGSEA. J gave up 5 bases and V 5 bases, and 9 bases lay outside the gene matches. The CDR3 has 14 residues.

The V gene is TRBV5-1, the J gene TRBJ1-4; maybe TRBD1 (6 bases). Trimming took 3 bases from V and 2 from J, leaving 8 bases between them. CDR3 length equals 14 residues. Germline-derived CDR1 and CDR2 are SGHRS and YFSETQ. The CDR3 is CASSSTGTNEKLFF. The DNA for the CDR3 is TGCGCCAGCAGCTCTACAGGGACTAATGAAAAACTGTTTTTT. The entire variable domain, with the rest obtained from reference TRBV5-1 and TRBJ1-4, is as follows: KAGVTQTPRYLIKTRGQQVTLSCSPISGHRSVSWYQQTPGQGLQFLFEYFSETQRNKGNFPGRFSGRQFSNSRSEMNVSTLELGDSALYLCASSSTGTNEKLFFGSGTQLSVL.

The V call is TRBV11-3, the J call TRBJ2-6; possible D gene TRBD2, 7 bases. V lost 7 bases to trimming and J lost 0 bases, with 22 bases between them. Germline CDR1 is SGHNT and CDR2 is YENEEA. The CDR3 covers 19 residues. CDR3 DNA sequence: TGTGCCAGCAACACGGATGAAGGGGGGAGGGCCTCTGGGGCCAACGTCCTGACTTTC. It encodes CASNTDEGGRASGANVLTF.

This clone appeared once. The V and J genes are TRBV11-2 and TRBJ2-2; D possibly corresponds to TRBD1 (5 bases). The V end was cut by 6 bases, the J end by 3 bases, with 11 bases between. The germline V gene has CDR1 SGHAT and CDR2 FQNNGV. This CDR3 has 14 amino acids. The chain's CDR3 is CASSQDRDTGELFF. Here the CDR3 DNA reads TGTGCCAGCAGTCAAGACAGAGACACCGGGGAGCTGTTTTTT.

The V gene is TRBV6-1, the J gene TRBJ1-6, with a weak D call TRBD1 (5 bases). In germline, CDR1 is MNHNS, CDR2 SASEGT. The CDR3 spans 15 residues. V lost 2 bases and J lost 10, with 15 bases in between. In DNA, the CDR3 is TGTGCCAGCAGTGAATCTAAGGGGATCTGGTCACCCCTCCACTTT. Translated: CASSESKGIWSPLHF.

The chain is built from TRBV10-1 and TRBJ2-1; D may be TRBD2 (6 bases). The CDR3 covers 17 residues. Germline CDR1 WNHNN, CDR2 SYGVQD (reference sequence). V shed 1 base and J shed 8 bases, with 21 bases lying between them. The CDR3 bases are TGCGCCAGCAGTGAGTTCGGAACCCCGACTAGTATGGATGAGCAGTTCTTC. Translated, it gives CASSEFGTPTSMDEQFF.

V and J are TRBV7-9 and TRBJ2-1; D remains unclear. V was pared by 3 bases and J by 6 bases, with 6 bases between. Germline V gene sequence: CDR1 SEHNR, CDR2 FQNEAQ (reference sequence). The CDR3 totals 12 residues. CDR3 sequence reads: CASSFTGNEQFF. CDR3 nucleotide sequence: TGTGCCAGCAGCTTCACTGGCAATGAGCAGTTCTTC. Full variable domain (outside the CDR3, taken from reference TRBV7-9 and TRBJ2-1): DTGVSQNPRHKITKRGQNVTFRCDPISEHNRLYWYRQTLGQGPEFLTYFQNEAQLEKSRLLSDRFSAERPKGSFSTLEIQRTEQGDSAMYLCASSFTGNEQFFGPGTRLTVL.

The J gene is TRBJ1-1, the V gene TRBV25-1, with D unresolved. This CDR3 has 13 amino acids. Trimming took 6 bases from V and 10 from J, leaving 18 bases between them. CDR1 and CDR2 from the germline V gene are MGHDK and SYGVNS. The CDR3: CASRQSPYRRAFF. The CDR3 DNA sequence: TGTGCCAGCAGACAGAGTCCCTATAGGCGAGCTTTCTTT.

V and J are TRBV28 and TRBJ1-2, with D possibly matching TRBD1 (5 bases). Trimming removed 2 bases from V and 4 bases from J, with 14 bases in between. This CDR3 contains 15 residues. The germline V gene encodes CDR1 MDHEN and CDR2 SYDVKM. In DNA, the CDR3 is TGTGCCAGCAGTTTAGGGGGAGGGACGGCCTATGGCTACACCTTC. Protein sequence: CASSLGGGTAYGYTF.

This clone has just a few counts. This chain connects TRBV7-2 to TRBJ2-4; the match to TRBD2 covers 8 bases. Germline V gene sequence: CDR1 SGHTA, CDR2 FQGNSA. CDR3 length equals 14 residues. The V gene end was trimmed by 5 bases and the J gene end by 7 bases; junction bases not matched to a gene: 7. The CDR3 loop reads CASSRGPGGNIQYF. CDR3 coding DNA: TGTGCCAGCAGCCGTGGACCGGGGGGGAACATTCAGTACTTC.

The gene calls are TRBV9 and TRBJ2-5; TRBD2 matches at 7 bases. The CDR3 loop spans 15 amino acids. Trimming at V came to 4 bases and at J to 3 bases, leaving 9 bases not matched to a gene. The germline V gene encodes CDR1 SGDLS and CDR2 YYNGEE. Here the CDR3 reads CASSQKALAEETQYF. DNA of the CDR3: TGTGCCAGCAGCCAGAAGGCTCTAGCGGAAGAGACCCAGTACTTC.

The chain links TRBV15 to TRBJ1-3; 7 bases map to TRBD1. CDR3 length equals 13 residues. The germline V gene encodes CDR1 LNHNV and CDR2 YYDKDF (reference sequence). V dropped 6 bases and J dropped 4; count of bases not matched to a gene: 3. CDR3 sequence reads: CATRRGLGNTIYF. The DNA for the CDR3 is TGTGCCACCAGGAGGGGGCTCGGAAACACCATATATTTT.

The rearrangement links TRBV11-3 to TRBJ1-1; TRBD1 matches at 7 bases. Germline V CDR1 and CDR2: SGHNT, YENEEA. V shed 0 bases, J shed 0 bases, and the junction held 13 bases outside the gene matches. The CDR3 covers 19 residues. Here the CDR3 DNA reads TGTGCCAGCAGCTTAGATGGTTATGCAGGGGGATCCATGAACACTGAAGCTTTCTTT. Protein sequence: CASSLDGYAGGSMNTEAFF. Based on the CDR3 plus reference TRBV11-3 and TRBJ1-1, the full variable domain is EAGVVQSPRYKIIEKKQPVAFWCNPISGHNTLYWYLQNLGQGPELLIRYENEEAVDDSQLPKDRFSAERLKGVDSTLKIQPAELGDSAVYLCASSLDGYAGGSMNTEAFFGQGTRLTVV.

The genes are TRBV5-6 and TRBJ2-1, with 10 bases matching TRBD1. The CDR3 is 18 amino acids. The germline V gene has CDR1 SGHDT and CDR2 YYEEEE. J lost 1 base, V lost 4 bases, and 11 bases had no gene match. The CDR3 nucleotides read TGTGCCAGCAGCCCGCCCGGGACAGGGGTTGGTTCCTACAATGAGCAGTTCTTC. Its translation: CASSPPGTGVGSYNEQFF.

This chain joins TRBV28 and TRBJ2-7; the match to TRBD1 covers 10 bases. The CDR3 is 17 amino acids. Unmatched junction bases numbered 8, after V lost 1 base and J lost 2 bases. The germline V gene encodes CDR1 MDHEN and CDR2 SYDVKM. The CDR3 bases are TGTGCCAGCAGTTTATATTTGACGGGACAGGGGCCCTACGAGCAGTACTTC. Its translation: CASSLYLTGQGPYEQYF.

This CDR3 reads CASSPISGVNTEAFF. DNA for the CDR3: TGCGCCAGCAGCCCCATATCAGGGGTAAACACTGAAGCTTTCTTT. J is TRBJ1-1 and V is TRBV5-1; a possible D gene is TRBD1 (6 bases). CDR1 is SGHRS, CDR2 YFSETQ, per germline. V was pared by 4 bases and J by 2 bases, with 15 bases between. The CDR3 is made up of 15 amino acids. The full variable domain, in which reference TRBV5-1 and TRBJ1-1 provide the parts outside the CDR3, is KAGVTQTPRYLIKTRGQQVTLSCSPISGHRSVSWYQQTPGQGLQFLFEYFSETQRNKGNFPGRFSGRQFSNSRSEMNVSTLELGDSALYLCASSPISGVNTEAFFGQGTRLTVV.

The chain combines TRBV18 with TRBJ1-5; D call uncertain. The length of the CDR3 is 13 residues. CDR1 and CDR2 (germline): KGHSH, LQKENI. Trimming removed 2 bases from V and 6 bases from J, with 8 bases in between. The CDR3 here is CASSPEGSQPQHF. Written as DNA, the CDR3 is TGTGCCAGCTCACCAGAGGGTTCTCAGCCCCAGCATTTT.

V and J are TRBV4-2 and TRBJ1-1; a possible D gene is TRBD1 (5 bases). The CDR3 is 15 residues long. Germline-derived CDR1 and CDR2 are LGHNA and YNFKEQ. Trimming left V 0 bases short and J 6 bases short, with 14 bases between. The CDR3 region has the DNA TGTGCCAGCAGCCAAGATCAGGGAGGGGACTCTGAAGCTTTCTTT. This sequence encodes CASSQDQGGDSEAFF.

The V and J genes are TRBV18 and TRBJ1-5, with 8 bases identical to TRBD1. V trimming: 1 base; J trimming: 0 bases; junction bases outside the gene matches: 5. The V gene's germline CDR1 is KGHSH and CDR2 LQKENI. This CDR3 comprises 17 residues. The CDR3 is CASSPRTGKYSNQPQHF. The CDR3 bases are TGTGCCAGCTCACCACGGACAGGGAAATATAGCAATCAGCCCCAGCATTTT. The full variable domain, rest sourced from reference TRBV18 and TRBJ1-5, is NAGVMQNPRHLVRRRGQEARLRCSPMKGHSHVYWYRQLPEEGLKFMVYLQKENIIDESGMPKERFSAEFPKEGPSILRIQQVVRGDSAAYFCASSPRTGKYSNQPQHFGDGTRLSIL.

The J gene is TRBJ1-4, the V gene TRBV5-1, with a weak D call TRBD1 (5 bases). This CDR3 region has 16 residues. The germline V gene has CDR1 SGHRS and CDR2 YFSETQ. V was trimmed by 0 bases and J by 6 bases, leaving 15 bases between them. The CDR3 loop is CASSLEGPAGDEKLFF. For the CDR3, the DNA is TGCGCCAGCAGCTTGGAAGGGCCTGCGGGGGATGAAAAACTGTTTTTT.

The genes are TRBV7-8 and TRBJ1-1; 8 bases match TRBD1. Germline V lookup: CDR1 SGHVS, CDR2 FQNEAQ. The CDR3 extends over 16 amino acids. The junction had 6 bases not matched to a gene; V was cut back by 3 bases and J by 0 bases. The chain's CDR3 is CASSFGQGGMNTEAFF. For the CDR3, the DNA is TGTGCCAGCAGCTTCGGACAGGGTGGAATGAACACTGAAGCTTTCTTT.

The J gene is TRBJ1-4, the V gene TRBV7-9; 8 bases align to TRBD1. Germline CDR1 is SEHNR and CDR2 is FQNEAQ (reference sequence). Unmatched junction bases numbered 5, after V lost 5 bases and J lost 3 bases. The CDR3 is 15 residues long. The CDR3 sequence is CASSSRQGSNEKLFF. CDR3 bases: TGTGCCAGCAGCAGCAGACAGGGGTCTAATGAAAAACTGTTTTTT. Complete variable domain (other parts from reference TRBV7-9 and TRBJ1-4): DTGVSQNPRHKITKRGQNVTFRCDPISEHNRLYWYRQTLGQGPEFLTYFQNEAQLEKSRLLSDRFSAERPKGSFSTLEIQRTEQGDSAMYLCASSSRQGSNEKLFFGSGTQLSVL.

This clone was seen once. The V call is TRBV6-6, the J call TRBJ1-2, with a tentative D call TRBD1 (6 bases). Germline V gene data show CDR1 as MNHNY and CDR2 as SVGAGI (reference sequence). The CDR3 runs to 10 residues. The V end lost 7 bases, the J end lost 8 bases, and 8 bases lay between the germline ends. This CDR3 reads CASTGVGYTF. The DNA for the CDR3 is TGTGCCAGCACAGGGGTCGGCTACACCTTC.

Written as DNA, the CDR3 is TGTGCCAGCAGCTTAGGCCCGGAGATAGCCAAAAACATTCAGTACTTC. As protein: CASSLGPEIAKNIQYF. The rearrangement joins TRBV7-8 to TRBJ2-4, with D hard to call. The V and J ends lost 1 base and 0 bases respectively, with 10 bases between them. The germline V gene has CDR1 SGHVS and CDR2 FQNEAQ. There are 16 residues in the CDR3.

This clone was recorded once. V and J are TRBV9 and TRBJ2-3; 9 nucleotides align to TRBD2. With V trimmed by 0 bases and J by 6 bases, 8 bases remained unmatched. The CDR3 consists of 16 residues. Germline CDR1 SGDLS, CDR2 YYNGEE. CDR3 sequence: CASSVELAGAGDTQYF. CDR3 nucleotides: TGTGCCAGCAGCGTAGAATTAGCGGGGGCGGGGGATACGCAGTATTTT. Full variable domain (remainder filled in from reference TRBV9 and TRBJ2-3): DSGVTQTPKHLITATGQRVTLRCSPRSGDLSVYWYQQSLDQGLQFLIQYYNGEERAKGNILERFSAQQFPDLHSELNLSSLELGDSALYFCASSVELAGAGDTQYFGPGTRLTVL.

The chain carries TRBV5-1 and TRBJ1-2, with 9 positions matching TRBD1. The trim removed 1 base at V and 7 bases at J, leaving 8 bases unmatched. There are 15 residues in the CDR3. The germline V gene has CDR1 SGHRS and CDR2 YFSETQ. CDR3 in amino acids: CASSLRSDRGRGYTF. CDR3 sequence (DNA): TGCGCCAGCAGCTTGCGGTCGGACAGGGGTCGTGGCTACACCTTC.

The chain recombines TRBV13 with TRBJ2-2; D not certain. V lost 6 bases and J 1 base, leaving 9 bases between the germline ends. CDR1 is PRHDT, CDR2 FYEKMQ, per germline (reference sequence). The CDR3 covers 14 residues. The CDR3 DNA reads TGTGCCAGCAGTGAATACGGGAACACCGGGGAGCTGTTTTTT. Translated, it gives CASSEYGNTGELFF.

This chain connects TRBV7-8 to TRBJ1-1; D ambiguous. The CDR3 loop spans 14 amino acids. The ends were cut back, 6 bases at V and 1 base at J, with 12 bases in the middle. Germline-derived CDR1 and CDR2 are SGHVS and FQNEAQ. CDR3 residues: CASSQGRGNTEAFF. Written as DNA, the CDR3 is TGTGCCAGCAGTCAAGGGCGGGGGAACACTGAAGCTTTCTTT.

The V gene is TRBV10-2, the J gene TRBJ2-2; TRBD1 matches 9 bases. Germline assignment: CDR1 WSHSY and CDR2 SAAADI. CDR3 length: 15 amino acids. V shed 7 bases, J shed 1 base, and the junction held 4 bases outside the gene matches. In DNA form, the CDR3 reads TGCGCCAGCAAAAGACAGGGGGAGAACACCGGGGAGCTGTTTTTT. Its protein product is CASKRQGENTGELFF.

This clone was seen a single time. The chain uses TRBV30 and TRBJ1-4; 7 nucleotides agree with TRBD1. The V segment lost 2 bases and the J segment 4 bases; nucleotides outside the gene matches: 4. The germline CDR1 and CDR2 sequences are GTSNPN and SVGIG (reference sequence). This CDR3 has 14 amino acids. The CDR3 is CAWSWGQLNEKLFF. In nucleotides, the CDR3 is TGTGCCTGGAGTTGGGGACAGCTTAATGAAAAACTGTTTTTT.

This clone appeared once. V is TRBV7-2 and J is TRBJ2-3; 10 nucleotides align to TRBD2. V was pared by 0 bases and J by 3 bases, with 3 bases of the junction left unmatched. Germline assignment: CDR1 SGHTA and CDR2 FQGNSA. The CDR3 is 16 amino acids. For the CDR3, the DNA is TGTGCCAGCAGCTTAGCTAGCGGGGGGAGGACAGATACGCAGTATTTT. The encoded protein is CASSLASGGRTDTQYF.

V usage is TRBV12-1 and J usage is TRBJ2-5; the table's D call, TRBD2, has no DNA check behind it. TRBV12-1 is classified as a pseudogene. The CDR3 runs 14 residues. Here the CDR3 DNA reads TGTGCCAGCAGCTTTGTACTAGCGGGGGAGACCCAGTACTTC. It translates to CASSFVLAGETQYF.